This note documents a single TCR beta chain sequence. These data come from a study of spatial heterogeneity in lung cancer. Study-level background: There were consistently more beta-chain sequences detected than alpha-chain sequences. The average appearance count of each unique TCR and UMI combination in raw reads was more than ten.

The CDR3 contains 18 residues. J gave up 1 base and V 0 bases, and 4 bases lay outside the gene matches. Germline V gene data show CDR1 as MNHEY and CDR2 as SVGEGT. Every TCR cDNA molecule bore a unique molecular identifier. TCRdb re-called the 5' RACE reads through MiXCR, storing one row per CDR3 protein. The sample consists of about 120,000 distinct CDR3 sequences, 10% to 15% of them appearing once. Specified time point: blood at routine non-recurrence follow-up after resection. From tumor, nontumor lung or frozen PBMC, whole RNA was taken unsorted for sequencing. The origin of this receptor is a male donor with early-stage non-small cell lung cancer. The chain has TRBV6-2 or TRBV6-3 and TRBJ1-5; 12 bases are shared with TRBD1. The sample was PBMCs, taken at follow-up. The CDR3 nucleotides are TGTGCCAGCAGTTACTCAGTGGGACAGGGGGCAAGCAATCAGCCCCAGCATTTT. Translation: CASSYSVGQGASNQPQHF.